Listed below are T cell receptor beta chains from one sample, sequenced in a study of blood T cell repertoires in COVID-19. Assay: immunoSEQ multiplex PCR; the TCRdb copy retains only in-frame clones and omits some. The table includes roughly 130,000 clones, over 75% detected once. Sample: peripheral blood. All receptors come from a woman in her sixties with acute or convalescent COVID-19. Both conserved end residues are part of each CDR3. The D gene is left open where the match is weak. Expanded clones get a size class; other rows say once, few or many, or leave the size out.

clone size	D gene	V gene	CDR3 length	J gene	CDR3 DNA	CDR3 protein
.	TRBD1	TRBV25-1	16	TRBJ2-3	TGTGCCACCTCCGGGACAGGGTTCTTGGGCACAGATACGCAGTATTTT	CATSGTGFLGTDTQYF
.	.	TRBV5-1	14	TRBJ2-4	TGCGCCAGCAGCTTTCAGGGGCAGCCAAACATTCAGTACTTC	CASSFQGQPNIQYF
once	TRBD1	TRBV9	14	TRBJ1-1	TGTGCCAGCAGTAGGACAGGGCCGGGCACTGAAGCTTTCTTT	CASSRTGPGTEAFF
.	TRBD1	TRBV11-3	16	TRBJ1-1	TGTGCCAGCAGCTTTTATAAGGGGGCGCGGCACACTGAAGCTTTCTTT	CASSFYKGARHTEAFF
.	.	TRBV10-2	16	TRBJ1-2	TGCGCCAGCAGTGTTCTCCCTGCACAAACTAACTATGGCTACACCTTC	CASSVLPAQTNYGYTF
.	TRBD2	TRBV19	15	TRBJ2-1	TGTGCCAGTAGTATACGGGGGGGATGGAACAATGAGCAGTTCTTC	CASSIRGGWNNEQFF
.	.	TRBV29-1	14	TRBJ1-2	TGCAGCGTGCTCCTCAGGGGCGAAGCCTATGGCTACACCTTC	CSVLLRGEAYGYTF
.	.	TRBV28	15	TRBJ1-6	TGTGCCAGCAGTCTAAGGGGGGGTGTGGGTTCACCCCTCCACTTT	CASSLRGGVGSPLHF
.	TRBD1	TRBV3-1/TRBV3-2	15	TRBJ1-2	TGTGCCAGCAGCCAAGACCCTGGACAGGCGGGTGGCTACACCTTC	CASSQDPGQAGGYTF
.	.	TRBV6-6	14	TRBJ1-1	TGTGCCAGCAGTTACTCGCCCGTCAGCACTGAAGCTTTCTTT	CASSYSPVSTEAFF
.	.	TRBV9	16	TRBJ1-1	TGTGCCAGCAGCCCTCATTTGGGCAGCCTTAGCACTGAAGCTTTCTTT	CASSPHLGSLSTEAFF
.	TRBD1	TRBV5-4	15	TRBJ1-2	TGTGCCAGCAGCCCATTTGGGACAGGGAAAAGTGGCTACACCTTC	CASSPFGTGKSGYTF
.	TRBD2	TRBV6-4	15	TRBJ2-3	TGTGCCAGCCGACGACTAGCGGGAGCCGGAGATACGCAGTATTTT	CASRRLAGAGDTQYF
.	.	TRBV3-1/TRBV3-2	12	TRBJ1-2	TGTGCCAGCAGCCTAACTTCAGGGGGCTACACCTTC	CASSLTSGGYTF
few	TRBD1	TRBV28	12	TRBJ1-2	TGTGCCAGCACCAGGACAGGCTATGGCTACACCTTC	CASTRTGYGYTF
.	TRBD1	TRBV18	14	TRBJ1-2	TGTGCCAGCTCACCTACAGGGGCCGACTATGGCTACACCTTC	CASSPTGADYGYTF
.	TRBD1	TRBV18	15	TRBJ2-7	TGTGCCAGCTCACCATTTGGACAGGGGTCCTACGAGCAGTACTTC	CASSPFGQGSYEQYF
.	TRBD1	TRBV30	13	TRBJ1-2	TGTGCCTGGAGAGTCCAGGGGGCGAGGGGCTACACCTTC	CAWRVQGARGYTF
once	TRBD1	TRBV28	13	TRBJ1-6	TGTGCCACGGGGACAGGTCCGATCTTACCCCTCCACTTT	CATGTGPILPLHF
once	TRBD2	TRBV3-1/TRBV3-2	18	TRBJ2-1	TGTGCCAGCAGCCGAAAGACTAGCGGGAGGGTGGGCTACAATGAGCAGTTCTTC	CASSRKTSGRVGYNEQFF
.	TRBD1	TRBV5-1	20	TRBJ1-1	TGCGCCAGCAGCTTGGACCCTTCGGGCAGGGGGCGACTCGCACATCAAGAAGCTTTCTTT	CASSLDPSGRGRLAHQEAFF
.	.	TRBV6-5	13	TRBJ1-4	TGTGCCAGCCACGGGACAATTAATGAAAAACTGTTTTTT	CASHGTINEKLFF
once	.	TRBV15	12	TRBJ1-1	TGTGCCACCAGCAGCCGAGACACTGAAGCTTTCTTT	CATSSRDTEAFF
.	TRBD1	TRBV9	15	TRBJ1-2	TGTGCCAGCAGCCCCGGGGACAGGGGTGACTATGGCTACACCTTC	CASSPGDRGDYGYTF
.	TRBD1	TRBV12-3/TRBV12-4	13	TRBJ1-1	TGTGCCAGCAGTTTACAGGGGGTTGGTGAAGCTTTCTTT	CASSLQGVGEAFF
.	.	TRBV19	14	TRBJ1-5	TGTGCCAGTAGTATAACAGCTAGCAATCAGCCCCAGCATTTT	CASSITASNQPQHF
.	.	TRBV7-8	16	TRBJ2-1	TGTGCCAGCAGTCCCTTTAGCGGCCGCTCCTACAATGAGCAGTTCTTC	CASSPFSGRSYNEQFF
.	TRBD2	TRBV30	14	TRBJ2-3	TGTGCCCGGGGGGCGGGAGGGATCACAGATACGCAGTATTTT	CARGAGGITDTQYF
.	.	TRBV9	17	TRBJ2-3	TGTGCCAGCAGCGAGACTAGTTTGGGGGGATGGCCAGATACGCAGTATTTT	CASSETSLGGWPDTQYF
once	.	TRBV2	13	TRBJ2-2	TGTGCCAGCAGTGAACAGAACACCGGGGAGCTGTTTTTT	CASSEQNTGELFF
.	TRBD1	TRBV5-1	14	TRBJ1-1	TGCGCCAGCAGCGAACTGACAGGGTCGACTGAAGCTTTCTTT	CASSELTGSTEAFF
.	.	TRBV19	14	TRBJ1-2	TGTGCCAGTAGTATGGGTTCCCGGAGCTATGGCTACACCTTC	CASSMGSRSYGYTF
.	TRBD2	TRBV7-2	14	TRBJ2-1	TGTGCCAGCAGCACCGGGACTAGCGACCATGAGCAGTTCTTC	CASSTGTSDHEQFF
few	TRBD1	TRBV11-2	16	TRBJ1-3	TGTGCCAGCAGCCCCGGGGACAGGGGGTTTGGAAACACCATATATTTT	CASSPGDRGFGNTIYF
.	.	TRBV18	13	TRBJ2-1	TGTGCCAGCTCACGAGGGGAGGTCAGTGAGCAGTTCTTC	CASSRGEVSEQFF
.	.	TRBV28	14	TRBJ2-2	TGTGCCAGCAACAGGGAAGAGAGCACCGGGGAGCTGTTTTTT	CASNREESTGELFF
.	TRBD1	TRBV7-8	15	TRBJ1-5	TGTGCCAGCAGCTTGGACAGGGGGTCGCTTCAGCCCCAGCATTTT	CASSLDRGSLQPQHF
.	TRBD2	TRBV4-1	19	TRBJ2-1	TGCGCCAGCAGCCAAGACCCTAGCGGAGGTGGGAGCTCCTACAATGAGCAGTTCTTC	CASSQDPSGGGSSYNEQFF
.	.	TRBV18	13	TRBJ2-1	TGTGCCAGCTCACAGCAGGGTCCCAATGAGCAGTTCTTC	CASSQQGPNEQFF
.	TRBD1	TRBV28	13	TRBJ1-5	TGTGCCAGCCTGACAGGGATTAATCAGCCCCAGCATTTT	CASLTGINQPQHF
.	TRBD2	TRBV9	19	TRBJ2-2	TGTGCCAGCAGCGCCCTTGGGACTAGCGGGAGGAGGGGCGCCGGGGAGCTGTTTTTT	CASSALGTSGRRGAGELFF
.	TRBD1	TRBV5-1	18	TRBJ2-1	TGCGCCAGCAGCTTAAATACAGGGGGTCCTAGCTCCTACAATGAGCAGTTCTTC	CASSLNTGGPSSYNEQFF
few	.	TRBV7-6	16	TRBJ1-6	TGTGCCAGCAGCTTCAGGATTAATTTTCATAATTCACCCCTCCACTTT	CASSFRINFHNSPLHF
.	.	TRBV29-1	10	TRBJ1-2	TGCAGCGTTGCTCAGACAGGCTACACCTTC	CSVAQTGYTF
.	.	TRBV5-1	15	TRBJ2-2	TGCGCCAGCAGCTTGGTGGAGGGACCCACCGGGGAGCTGTTTTTT	CASSLVEGPTGELFF
.	.	TRBV5-1	15	TRBJ2-7	TGCGCCAGCAGCGTTAAACTAGAGGGGGTCTACGAGCAGTACTTC	CASSVKLEGVYEQYF
.	TRBD1	TRBV7-2	14	TRBJ1-2	TGTGCCAGCAGCCGGGACAGGGGGATTTATGGCTACACCTTC	CASSRDRGIYGYTF
.	TRBD1	TRBV24-1	16	TRBJ1-4	TGTGCCACCAGTGATTCGATACAGGGGACAGGAGAAAAACTGTTTTTT	CATSDSIQGTGEKLFF
.	TRBD2	TRBV7-8	15	TRBJ2-1	TGTGCCAGCAGCCTCACTAGCGGGAGGGGCAATGAGCAGTTCTTC	CASSLTSGRGNEQFF
.	.	TRBV24-1	18	TRBJ2-7	TGTGCCTCTCTCATAGTTAGCGTCCGCTCGCCGGTCTCCTACGAGCAGTACTTC	CASLIVSVRSPVSYEQYF
once	TRBD1	TRBV3-1/TRBV3-2	14	TRBJ1-6	TGTGCCAGCAGCCGGACAGGGAATAATTCACCCCTCCACTTT	CASSRTGNNSPLHF
few	.	TRBV27	14	TRBJ1-2	TGTGCCAGCAGAGGCGGGGGAAGAGACTATGGCTACACCTTC	CASRGGGRDYGYTF
.	TRBD1	TRBV5-5	12	TRBJ1-1	TGTGCCAGCGGCAGGACAGGAACTGAAGCTTTCTTT	CASGRTGTEAFF
.	TRBD2	TRBV7-9	17	TRBJ2-1	TGTGCCAGCAGCTTGGGGGGACTAGCGGGAGGTTATAATGAGCAGTTCTTC	CASSLGGLAGGYNEQFF
.	TRBD1	TRBV7-3	15	TRBJ1-2	TGTGCCAGCAGTCCACAGGGGGCGCAGAACTATGGCTACACCTTC	CASSPQGAQNYGYTF